The next 19 T cell receptor beta chains were all read from a single sample in a study of blood T cell repertoires in COVID-19. Assay used: immunoSEQ multiplex PCR; TCRdb lists only in-frame clones, some missing. The sample has around 150,000 clones, about 93% seen once. Sequences were obtained from peripheral blood. All receptors derive from a woman aged 45 to 65 with acute or convalescent COVID-19.

This clone was detected only once. The CDR3 loop reads CATSDSRGLSNQPQHF. DNA of the CDR3: TGTGCCACCAGTGATTCCCGCGGACTTAGCAATCAGCCCCAGCATTTT. This chain uses TRBV24-1 with TRBJ1-5; no clear D. The V and J ends lost 2 bases and 0 bases respectively, with 10 bases between them. This CDR3 has 16 amino acids. Germline CDR1 KGHDR, CDR2 SFDVKD.

The rearrangement joins TRBV19 to TRBJ2-1; TRBD1 matches at 10 bases. The CDR3 extends over 16 amino acids. The V gene's germline CDR1 is LNHDA and CDR2 SQIVND (reference sequence). V lost 6 bases and J lost 8; bases outside the gene matches: 13. For the CDR3, the DNA is TGTGCCAGTAGACGCAGACAGGGACAGGGGATCTATGAGCAGTTCTTC. Residues: CASRRRQGQGIYEQFF.

V gene TRBV7-2 combines with J gene TRBJ2-7; 10 nucleotides line up with TRBD1. Germline V CDR1 and CDR2: SGHTA, FQGNSA. The CDR3 runs 16 residues. V dropped 2 bases and J dropped 9; count of bases not matched to a gene: 13. CDR3 nucleotide sequence: TGTGCCAGCAGCTTATCCGCAGACAGGGGGCAGCTTCGGCAGTACTTC. This gives the protein CASSLSADRGQLRQYF.

The chain uses TRBV5-1 and TRBJ2-3, with 12 positions matching TRBD1. The CDR3 is 21 residues long. The J segment lost 3 bases and the V segment lost 6 bases, leaving 23 bases of the junction unmatched. CDR1 and CDR2 from the germline V gene are SGHRS and YFSETQ. The chain's CDR3 is CASNIYSLGTGGIFRTDTQYF. The CDR3 nucleotides read TGCGCCAGCAATATTTACTCACTCGGGACAGGGGGCATTTTTCGTACAGATACGCAGTATTTT.

The DNA of the CDR3 is TGTGCCAGCAGCCCCCAAGGGGAGGGTTTCTTT. Residues: CASSPQGEGFF. The chain recombines TRBV11-2 with TRBJ1-1; D is perhaps TRBD1 (5 bases). V lost 5 bases to trimming and J lost 13 bases, with 14 bases between them. The CDR3 covers 11 residues. Germline V gives CDR1 SGHAT, CDR2 FQNNGV.

V and J are TRBV11-2 and TRBJ2-3, with TRBD2 as a possible D gene (6 bases). Trimming removed 1 base from V and 5 bases from J, with 10 bases in between. The germline V gene encodes CDR1 SGHAT and CDR2 FQNNGV. CDR3 size: 14 residues. The DNA for the CDR3 is TGTGCCAGCAGCTTAGGAAGGACTATAGATACGCAGTATTTT. This gives the protein CASSLGRTIDTQYF.

The chain is built from TRBV3-1 (or the pseudogene TRBV3-2) and TRBJ1-2; no clear D. The CDR3 runs to 15 residues. Trimming left V 4 bases short and J 0 bases short, with 12 bases between. Germline V gene lookup returns CDR1 LGHDT and CDR2 YNNKEL (reference sequence). Here the CDR3 DNA reads TGTGCCAGCAGCCGAGGGCATCAAGCTAACTATGGCTACACCTTC. Its protein is CASSRGHQANYGYTF.

The chain couples TRBV7-9 to TRBJ1-2, with 7 positions matching TRBD1. V lost 2 bases and J lost 2; bases outside the gene matches: 14. Germline V gene data show CDR1 as SEHNR and CDR2 as FQNEAQ (reference sequence). This CDR3 spans 18 amino acids. The CDR3 coding sequence is TGTGCCAGCAGCTTAAACCAGGGATTAAGGGGGCAGAACTATGGCTACACCTTC. This translates into CASSLNQGLRGQNYGYTF.

The rearrangement uses TRBV6-1 and TRBJ1-6; D possibly corresponds to TRBD1 (5 bases). V gave up 3 bases and J gave up 6 bases, with 12 bases separating them. The germline CDR1 and CDR2 sequences are MNHNS and SASEGT. The CDR3 consists of 15 residues. This CDR3 is CASSERQIGNSPLHF. DNA of the CDR3: TGTGCCAGCAGTGAGAGACAGATAGGTAATTCACCCCTCCACTTT.

V gene TRBV4-1 combines with J gene TRBJ2-7; a weak D match, TRBD1 (6 bases). This CDR3 spans 16 amino acids. The germline V gene has CDR1 MGHRA and CDR2 YSYEKL. V gave up 4 bases and J gave up 2 bases, with 18 bases separating them. CDR3 loop: CASSPHRVFPPYEQYF. The CDR3 region has the DNA TGCGCCAGCAGCCCCCACAGGGTGTTTCCTCCCTACGAGCAGTACTTC.

J is TRBJ1-1 and V is TRBV20-1, with D maybe TRBD1 (5 bases). Germline assignment: CDR1 DFQATT and CDR2 SNEGSKA (reference sequence). This CDR3 has 12 amino acids. Trimming took 3 bases from V and 8 from J, leaving 13 bases between them. CDR3 bases: TGCAGTGCTAGTTTTCAGGGAATCGAAGCTTTCTTT. Translating it yields CSASFQGIEAFF.

The V and J genes are TRBV7-9 and TRBJ1-1; a weak D match, TRBD1 (6 bases). Between the trimmed V and J ends, which lost 3 bases and 3 bases, there was a span of 14 bases. This CDR3 is built from 15 residues. Germline CDR1 and CDR2: SEHNR and FQNEAQ (reference sequence). CDR3 DNA: TGTGCCAGCAGCTTTCAAGGGGGTATGGACACTGAAGCTTTCTTT. It translates to CASSFQGGMDTEAFF. Looking up the rest from reference TRBV7-9 and TRBJ1-1 gives the full variable domain: DTGVSQNPRHKITKRGQNVTFRCDPISEHNRLYWYRQTLGQGPEFLTYFQNEAQLEKSRLLSDRFSAERPKGSFSTLEIQRTEQGDSAMYLCASSFQGGMDTEAFFGQGTRLTVV.

The gene calls are TRBV11-2 and TRBJ1-1; D gene unclear. The germline V and J ends were trimmed by 5 bases and 0 bases, with 19 bases remaining between them. The CDR3 is 17 amino acids. Germline V CDR1 and CDR2: SGHAT, FQNNGV. The CDR3 loop reads CASSRPRGGPMNTEAFF. In nucleotides, the CDR3 is TGTGCCAGCAGCCGGCCCCGGGGAGGGCCCATGAACACTGAAGCTTTCTTT.

The chain joins TRBV6-1 to TRBJ1-2; TRBD1 aligns across 8 bases. The V segment lost 3 bases and the J segment 2 bases; nucleotides outside the gene matches: 8. The CDR3 has 16 residues. Germline V gene sequence: CDR1 MNHNS, CDR2 SASEGT. CDR3 region: CASSDNQQGENYGYTF. In DNA, the CDR3 is TGTGCCAGCAGTGATAATCAACAGGGGGAGAACTATGGCTACACCTTC.

This chain links TRBV24-1 with TRBJ2-5, with 7 positions matching TRBD2. This CDR3 is built from 15 residues. The V and J ends lost 5 bases and 3 bases, in that order; junction bases with no gene match: 8. Germline CDR1 and CDR2: KGHDR and SFDVKD. The CDR3: CATSVIREAEETQYF. The CDR3 DNA reads as TGTGCCACCAGTGTAATTCGGGAGGCGGAAGAGACCCAGTACTTC.

The rearrangement uses TRBV7-9 and TRBJ1-1; no clear D. CDR3 length: 14 residues. Trimming stripped 6 bases from V and 3 bases from J, with 14 bases between. The germline CDR1 and CDR2 sequences are SEHNR and FQNEAQ (reference sequence). CDR3 nucleotides: TGTGCCAGCAGGCAAACAGTACCCGACACTGAAGCTTTCTTT. It codes for CASRQTVPDTEAFF.

The genes are TRBV30 and TRBJ2-1; TRBD2 matches 10 bases. CDR3 length: 16 amino acids. CDR1 and CDR2 (germline): GTSNPN, SVGIG (reference sequence). V lost 0 bases to trimming and J lost 3 bases; unmatched junction nucleotides: 5. Here the CDR3 DNA reads TGTGCCTGGAGTGTAGGGTCTAGCGGGAGCTACAATGAGCAGTTCTTC. Translated: CAWSVGSSGSYNEQFF.

A single count supports this clone. The rearrangement links TRBV13 to TRBJ2-1, with D unclear. From germline, CDR1 is PRHDT and CDR2 FYEKMQ (reference sequence). V lost 5 bases and J 10 bases, leaving 9 bases between the germline ends. The CDR3 runs to 11 residues. CDR3 in amino acids: CASSPAPEQFF. The CDR3 nucleotides are TGTGCCAGCAGCCCCGCGCCCGAGCAGTTCTTC.

This clone was observed once. The rearrangement links TRBV5-8 to TRBJ1-2; D remains unclear. Trimming took off 2 bases at V and 4 bases at J, with 6 bases between the two ends. The CDR3 length is 12 residues. Germline lookup yields CDR1 SGHTS and CDR2 YDEGEE. DNA of the CDR3: TGTGCCAGCAGCTTATCTATCTATGGCTACACCTTC. The encoded protein is CASSLSIYGYTF.